The 9 T cell receptor beta chains below all came from one sample that was sequenced in a study of Ad26.COV2.S vaccination and SARS-CoV-2 variants listed by TCRdb under 2021. Libraries were built with the immunoSEQ multiplex PCR assay. Entries here come from immuneACCESS through TCRdb and include only in-frame sequences with V and J called. Some clones fail to appear in such tables; in the studies checked, an unresolved V gene covers under half of the shortfall, and the cause of the remainder is unknown. The table for this sample lists about 320,000 clones; roughly nine tenths of them were counted only once. The ten top clones hold 4.5% to 7% of the sample. In light of the paper, this sample's treatment or condition label describes: some 19 received Ad26.COV2.S at low or high dose, single or two shots; several received placebo; per-sample allocation not given. Repertoires of vaccine and placebo recipients were sequenced from samples taken on day 63 after the first injection.

The source material was peripheral blood, sampled in a trial of Ad26.COV2.S vaccine versus placebo. The receptors here all came from a person aged 18-65 years who received the Ad26.COV2.S COVID-19 vaccine or a placebo.

The chain employs TRBV15 and TRBJ1-1; D is unresolved. The CDR3 runs to 14 residues. The germline V gene has CDR1 LNHNV and CDR2 YYDKDF (reference sequence). Between the trimmed V and J ends, which lost 0 bases and 0 bases, there was a span of 5 bases. CDR3 in DNA: TGTGCCACCAGCAGAGATCTTGTGAACACTGAAGCTTTCTTT. This encodes CATSRDLVNTEAFF.

The chain uses TRBV3-1 (or the pseudogene TRBV3-2) and TRBJ1-1; weak D call: TRBD1 (6 bases). The CDR3 has 13 residues. V lost 4 bases and J 5 bases, leaving 11 bases between the germline ends. Germline CDR1 LGHDT, CDR2 YNNKEL (reference sequence). CDR3 region: CASSRKQGTEAFF. DNA for the CDR3: TGTGCCAGCAGCCGAAAACAGGGAACTGAAGCTTTCTTT.

This clone was observed a handful of times. This sequence joins TRBV5-1 and TRBJ1-3; tentatively, D is TRBD1 (5 bases). The CDR3 has 14 residues. Germline V gene data show CDR1 as SGHRS and CDR2 as YFSETQ. Trimming stripped 0 bases from V and 4 bases from J, with 8 bases between. The chain's CDR3 is CASSLGTPGNTIYF. The DNA for the CDR3 is TGCGCCAGCAGCTTGGGGACACCAGGAAACACCATATATTTT.

V usage is TRBV7-8 and J usage is TRBJ2-1; TRBD1 agrees at 12 bases. Trimming at V came to 4 bases and at J to 0 bases, leaving 4 bases not matched to a gene. Per the germline V gene, CDR1 is SGHVS and CDR2 is FQNEAQ. This CDR3 has 17 residues. CDR3 DNA sequence: TGTGCCAGCAGCTCCCAGGGACAGGGGGCCTCCTACAATGAGCAGTTCTTC. Amino acids: CASSSQGQGASYNEQFF.

The gene calls are TRBV7-2 and TRBJ1-2, with TRBD1 as a possible D gene (5 bases). Looked up from germline, CDR1 is SGHTA and CDR2 is FQGNSA. The ends were cut back, 1 base at V and 6 bases at J, with 18 bases in the middle. The CDR3 contains 16 residues. CDR3 in amino acids: CASSLVLGPGLDGYTF. As DNA, the CDR3 is TGTGCCAGCAGCTTAGTATTGGGACCGGGACTGGATGGCTACACCTTC. Full variable domain (outside the CDR3, taken from reference TRBV7-2 and TRBJ1-2): GAGVSQSPSNKVTEKGKDVELRCDPISGHTALYWYRQSLGQGLEFLIYFQGNSAPDKSGLPSDRFSAERTGGSVSTLTIQRTQQEDSAVYLCASSLVLGPGLDGYTFGSGTRLTVV.

The CDR3 coding sequence is TGTGCCAGCAGATCCTCCTCGGAATCCCGGACTCCCCAGTACTTC. It yields the protein CASRSSSESRTPQYF. The V gene is TRBV7-2, the J gene TRBJ2-5; D might be TRBD2 (5 bases). Per germline, CDR1 SGHTA and CDR2 FQGNSA. The length of the CDR3 is 15 residues. Trimming stripped 6 bases from V and 9 bases from J, with 23 bases between.

Here the CDR3 reads CASSRAGSGDTQYF. CDR3 sequence (DNA): TGTGCCAGCAGCCGGGCGGGATCAGGAGATACGCAGTATTTT. This sequence joins TRBV7-7 and TRBJ2-3, with D possibly being TRBD2 (6 bases). The CDR3 length is 14 residues. Per the germline V gene, CDR1 is SSHAT and CDR2 is FNYEAQ (reference sequence). V was trimmed by 5 bases and J by 5 bases, leaving 14 bases between them.

The chain has TRBV19 and TRBJ2-1, with 11 bases aligning to TRBD2. J was trimmed by 4 bases and V by 7 bases; bases with no gene match: 18. The CDR3 length is 19 residues. Germline loops: CDR1 LNHDA, CDR2 SQIVND (reference sequence). The CDR3 here is CASTGGTSGGLLRYNEQFF. The CDR3 region has the DNA TGTGCCAGTACCGGGGGTACTAGCGGGGGCCTCCTTCGTTACAATGAGCAGTTCTTC.

The rearrangement uses TRBV5-6 and TRBJ1-2; no clear D gene. In germline, CDR1 is SGHDT, CDR2 YYEEEE. Trimming took 4 bases from V and 3 from J, leaving 10 bases between them. The CDR3 runs to 13 residues. The CDR3 nucleotides are TGTGCCAGCAGCCCCCCCGGTTACTATGGCTACACCTTC. Translation: CASSPPGYYGYTF.